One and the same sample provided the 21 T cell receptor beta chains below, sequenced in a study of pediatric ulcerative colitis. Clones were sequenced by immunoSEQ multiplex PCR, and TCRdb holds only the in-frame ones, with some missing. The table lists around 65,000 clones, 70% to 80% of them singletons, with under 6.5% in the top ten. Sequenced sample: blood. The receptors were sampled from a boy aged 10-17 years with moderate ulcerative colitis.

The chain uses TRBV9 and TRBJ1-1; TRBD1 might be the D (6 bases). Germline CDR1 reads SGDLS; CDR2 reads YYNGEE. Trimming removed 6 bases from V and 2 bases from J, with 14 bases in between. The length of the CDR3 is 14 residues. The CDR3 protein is CASNPGGSNTEAFF. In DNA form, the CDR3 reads TGTGCCAGCAACCCCGGGGGCAGCAACACTGAAGCTTTCTTT.

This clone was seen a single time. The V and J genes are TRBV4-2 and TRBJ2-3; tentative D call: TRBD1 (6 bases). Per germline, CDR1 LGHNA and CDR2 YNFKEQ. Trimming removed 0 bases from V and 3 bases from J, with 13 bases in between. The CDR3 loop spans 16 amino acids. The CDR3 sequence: CASSQDPGRGTDTQYF. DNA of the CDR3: TGTGCCAGCAGCCAAGATCCCGGCAGGGGTACAGATACGCAGTATTTT.

CDR3 nucleotide sequence: TGTGCCACCAGCTTTAGCGCTGGCAATGAGCAGTTCTTC. As protein: CATSFSAGNEQFF. This chain links TRBV15 with TRBJ2-1; a possible D gene is TRBD2 (5 bases). V was pared by 5 bases and J by 6 bases, with 11 bases between. There are 13 residues in the CDR3. CDR1 LNHNV and CDR2 YYDKDF come from the germline V gene (reference sequence).

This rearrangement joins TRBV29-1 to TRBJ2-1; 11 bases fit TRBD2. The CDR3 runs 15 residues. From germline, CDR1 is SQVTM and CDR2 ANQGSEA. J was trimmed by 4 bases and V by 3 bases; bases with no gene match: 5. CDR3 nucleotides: TGCAGCGTTGATGCAACTAGCGGGGGATACAATGAGCAGTTCTTC. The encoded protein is CSVDATSGGYNEQFF.

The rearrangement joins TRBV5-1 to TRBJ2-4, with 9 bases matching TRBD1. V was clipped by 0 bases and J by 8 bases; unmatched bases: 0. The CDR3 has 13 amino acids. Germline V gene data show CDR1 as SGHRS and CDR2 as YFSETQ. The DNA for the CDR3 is TGCGCCAGCAGCTTGGGGACAGGGGACATTCAGTACTTC. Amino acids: CASSLGTGDIQYF.

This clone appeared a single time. The CDR3 spells CASSQDRLFGGQERNTIYF. CDR3 nucleotide sequence: TGCGCCAGCAGCCAAGATCGGCTGTTTGGGGGACAGGAAAGAAACACCATATATTTT. The rearrangement uses TRBV4-1 and TRBJ1-3; 8 bases match TRBD1. There are 19 residues in the CDR3. J lost 5 bases, V lost 0 bases, and 15 bases had no gene match. The V gene's germline CDR1 is MGHRA and CDR2 YSYEKL.

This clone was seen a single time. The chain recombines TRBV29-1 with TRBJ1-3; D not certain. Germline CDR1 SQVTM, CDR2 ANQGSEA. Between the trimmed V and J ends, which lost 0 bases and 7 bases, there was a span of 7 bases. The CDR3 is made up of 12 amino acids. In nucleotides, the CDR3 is TGCAGCGTTGAAGACGCGGGTAACACCATATATTTT. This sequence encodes CSVEDAGNTIYF.

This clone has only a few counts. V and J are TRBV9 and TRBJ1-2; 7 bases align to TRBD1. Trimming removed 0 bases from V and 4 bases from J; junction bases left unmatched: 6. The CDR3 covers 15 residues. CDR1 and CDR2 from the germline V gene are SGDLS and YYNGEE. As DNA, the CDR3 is TGTGCCAGCAGCGTAGAAGGGGGCGGAGGCTATGGCTACACCTTC. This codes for CASSVEGGGGYGYTF.

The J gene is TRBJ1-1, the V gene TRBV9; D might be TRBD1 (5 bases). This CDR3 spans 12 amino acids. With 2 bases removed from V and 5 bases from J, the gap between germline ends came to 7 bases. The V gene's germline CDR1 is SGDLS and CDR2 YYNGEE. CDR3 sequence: CASSVKGTEAFF. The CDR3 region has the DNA TGTGCCAGCAGCGTTAAGGGGACTGAAGCTTTCTTT.

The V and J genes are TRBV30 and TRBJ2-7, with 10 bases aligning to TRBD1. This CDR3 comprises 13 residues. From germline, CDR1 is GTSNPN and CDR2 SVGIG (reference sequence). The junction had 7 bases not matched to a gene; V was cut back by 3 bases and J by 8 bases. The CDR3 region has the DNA TGTGCCTGGAGCCGGGACAGGGGTGTGAAGCAGTACTTC. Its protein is CAWSRDRGVKQYF.

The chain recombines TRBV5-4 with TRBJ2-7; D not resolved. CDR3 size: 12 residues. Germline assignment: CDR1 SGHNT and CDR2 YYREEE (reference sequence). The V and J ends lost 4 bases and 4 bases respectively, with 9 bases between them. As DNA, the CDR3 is TGTGCCAGCAGCGAAACCACTTACGAGCAGTACTTC. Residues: CASSETTYEQYF.

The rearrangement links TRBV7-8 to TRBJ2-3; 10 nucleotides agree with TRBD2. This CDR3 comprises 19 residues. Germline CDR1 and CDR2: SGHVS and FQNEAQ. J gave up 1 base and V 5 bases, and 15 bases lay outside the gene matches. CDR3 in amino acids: CASSHPTSGNSWGTDTQYF. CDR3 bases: TGTGCCAGCAGCCACCCTACTAGCGGGAATAGTTGGGGCACAGATACGCAGTATTTT.

The chain's CDR3 is CASSATDRGGGQPQHF. The CDR3 DNA sequence: TGTGCCAGCAGTGCTACCGACAGGGGAGGTGGTCAGCCCCAGCATTTT. V is TRBV6-4 and J is TRBJ1-5; 8 nucleotides align to TRBD1. The J segment lost 6 bases and the V segment lost 4 bases, leaving 11 bases of the junction unmatched. Germline loops: CDR1 MRHNA, CDR2 SNTAGT. This CDR3 spans 16 amino acids.

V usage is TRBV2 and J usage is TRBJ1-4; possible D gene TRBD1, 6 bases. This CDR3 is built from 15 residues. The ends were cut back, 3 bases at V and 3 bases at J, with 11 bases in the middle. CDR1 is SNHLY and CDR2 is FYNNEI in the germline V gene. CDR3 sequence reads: CASSEGGTPNEKLFF. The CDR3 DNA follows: TGTGCCAGCAGTGAGGGCGGGACACCTAATGAAAAACTGTTTTTT.

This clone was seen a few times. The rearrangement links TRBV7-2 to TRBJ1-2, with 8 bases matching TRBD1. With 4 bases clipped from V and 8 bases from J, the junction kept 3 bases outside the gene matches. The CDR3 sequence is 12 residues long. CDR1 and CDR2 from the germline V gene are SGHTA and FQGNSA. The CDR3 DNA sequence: TGTGCCAGCAGCTGGACAGGGATGGGCTACACCTTC. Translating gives CASSWTGMGYTF.

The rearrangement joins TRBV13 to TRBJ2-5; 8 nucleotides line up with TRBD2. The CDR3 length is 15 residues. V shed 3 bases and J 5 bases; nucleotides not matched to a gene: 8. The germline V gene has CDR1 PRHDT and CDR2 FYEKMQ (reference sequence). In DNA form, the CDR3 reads TGTGCCAGCAGCTTTGGGACTAGAGGTTTGGAGACCCAGTACTTC. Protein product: CASSFGTRGLETQYF.

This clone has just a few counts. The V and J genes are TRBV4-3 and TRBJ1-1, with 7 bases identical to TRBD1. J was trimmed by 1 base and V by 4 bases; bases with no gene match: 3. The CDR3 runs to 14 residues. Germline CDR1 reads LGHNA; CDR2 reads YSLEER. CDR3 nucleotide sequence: TGCGCCAGCAGCCCACGGACAGGGAACACTGAAGCTTTCTTT. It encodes CASSPRTGNTEAFF.

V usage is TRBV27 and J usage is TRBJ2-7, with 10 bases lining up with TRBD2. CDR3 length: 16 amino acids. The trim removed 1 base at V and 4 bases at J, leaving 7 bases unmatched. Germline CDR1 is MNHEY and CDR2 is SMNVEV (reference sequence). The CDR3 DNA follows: TGTGCCAGCAGTTTATTAACTAGCGGGAAACATTACGAGCAGTACTTC. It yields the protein CASSLLTSGKHYEQYF.

The CDR3 DNA reads TGTGCCAGTAGTATACCAGGGACAGGGGGCCACGAGCAGTACTTC. Translating it yields CASSIPGTGGHEQYF. This chain uses TRBV19 with TRBJ2-7, with TRBD1 matching over 12 bases. The ends lost 2 bases at V and 5 bases at J; junction bases unmatched: 4. The germline gives CDR1 LNHDA, CDR2 SQIVND (reference sequence). The CDR3 extends over 15 amino acids.

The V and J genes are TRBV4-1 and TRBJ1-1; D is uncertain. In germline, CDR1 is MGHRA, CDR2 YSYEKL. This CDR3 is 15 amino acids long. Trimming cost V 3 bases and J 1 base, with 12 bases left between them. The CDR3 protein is CASSHAEQRNTEAFF. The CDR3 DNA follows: TGCGCCAGCAGCCACGCGGAACAGAGGAACACTGAAGCTTTCTTT.

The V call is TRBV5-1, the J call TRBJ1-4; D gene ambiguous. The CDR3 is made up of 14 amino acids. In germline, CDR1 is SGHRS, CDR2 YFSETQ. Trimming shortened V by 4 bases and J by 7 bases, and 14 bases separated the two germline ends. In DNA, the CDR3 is TGCGCCAGCAGCGGCCCCGACGCTCGTGAAAAACTGTTTTTT. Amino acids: CASSGPDAREKLFF.